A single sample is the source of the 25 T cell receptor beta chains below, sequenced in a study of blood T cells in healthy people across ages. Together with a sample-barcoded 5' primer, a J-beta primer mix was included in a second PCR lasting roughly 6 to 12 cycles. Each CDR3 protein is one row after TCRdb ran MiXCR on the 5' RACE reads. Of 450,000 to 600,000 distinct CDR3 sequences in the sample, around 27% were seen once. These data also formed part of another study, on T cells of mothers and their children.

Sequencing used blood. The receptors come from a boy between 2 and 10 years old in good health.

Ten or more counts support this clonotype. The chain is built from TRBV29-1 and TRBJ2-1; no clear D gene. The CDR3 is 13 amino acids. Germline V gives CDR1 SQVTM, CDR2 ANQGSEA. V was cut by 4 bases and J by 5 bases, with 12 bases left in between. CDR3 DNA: TGCAGCGTTGTAATGAGGTACAACAATGAGCAGTTCTTC. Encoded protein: CSVVMRYNNEQFF.

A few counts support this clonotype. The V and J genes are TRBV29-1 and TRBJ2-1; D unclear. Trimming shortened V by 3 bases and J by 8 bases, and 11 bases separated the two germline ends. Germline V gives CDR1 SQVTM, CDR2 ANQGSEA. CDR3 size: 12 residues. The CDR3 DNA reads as TGCAGCGTTGAGGGATTTTTGGATGAGCAGTTCTTC. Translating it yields CSVEGFLDEQFF.

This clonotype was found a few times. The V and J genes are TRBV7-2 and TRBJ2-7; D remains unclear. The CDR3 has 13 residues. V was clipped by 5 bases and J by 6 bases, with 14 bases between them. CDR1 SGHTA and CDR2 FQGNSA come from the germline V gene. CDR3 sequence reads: CASSQVAFSEQYF. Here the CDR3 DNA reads TGTGCCAGCAGCCAAGTCGCATTCTCCGAGCAGTACTTC.

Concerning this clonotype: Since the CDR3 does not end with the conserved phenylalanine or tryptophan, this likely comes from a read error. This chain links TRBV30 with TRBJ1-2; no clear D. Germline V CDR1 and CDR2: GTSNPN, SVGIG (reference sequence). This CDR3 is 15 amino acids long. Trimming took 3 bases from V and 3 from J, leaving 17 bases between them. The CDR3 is CAWSVSRSADYGYTL. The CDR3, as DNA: TGTGCCTGGAGCGTCTCCCGGTCTGCTGACTATGGCTACACCCTC.

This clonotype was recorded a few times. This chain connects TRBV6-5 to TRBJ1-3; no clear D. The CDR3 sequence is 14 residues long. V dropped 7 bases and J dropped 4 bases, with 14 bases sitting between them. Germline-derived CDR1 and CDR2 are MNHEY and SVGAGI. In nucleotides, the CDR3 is TGTGCCAGCACAGGAGTCGGTTCGGGAAACACCATATATTTT. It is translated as CASTGVGSGNTIYF.

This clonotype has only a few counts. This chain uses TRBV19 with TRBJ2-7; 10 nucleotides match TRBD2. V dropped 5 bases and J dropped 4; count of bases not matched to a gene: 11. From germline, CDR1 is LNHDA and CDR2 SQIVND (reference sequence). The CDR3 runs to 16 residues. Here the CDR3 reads CASSGSPSGSIYEQYF. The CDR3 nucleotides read TGTGCCAGTAGTGGCTCTCCTAGCGGGAGTATATACGAGCAGTACTTC.

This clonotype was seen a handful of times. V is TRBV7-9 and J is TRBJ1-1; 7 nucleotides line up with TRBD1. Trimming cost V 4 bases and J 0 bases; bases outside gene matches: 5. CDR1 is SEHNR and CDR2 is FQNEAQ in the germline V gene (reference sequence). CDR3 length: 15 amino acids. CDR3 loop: CASSSRQGMNTEAFF. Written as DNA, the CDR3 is TGTGCCAGCAGCTCGAGACAGGGCATGAACACTGAAGCTTTCTTT.

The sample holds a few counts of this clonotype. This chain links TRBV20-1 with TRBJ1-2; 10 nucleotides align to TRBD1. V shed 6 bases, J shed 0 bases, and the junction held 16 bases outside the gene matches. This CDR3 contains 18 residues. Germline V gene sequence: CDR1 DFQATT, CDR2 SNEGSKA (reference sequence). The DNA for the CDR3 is TGCAGTGCGCACGACAGGGGGCCACCCACGTTAGCTAACTATGGCTACACCTTC. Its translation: CSAHDRGPPTLANYGYTF.

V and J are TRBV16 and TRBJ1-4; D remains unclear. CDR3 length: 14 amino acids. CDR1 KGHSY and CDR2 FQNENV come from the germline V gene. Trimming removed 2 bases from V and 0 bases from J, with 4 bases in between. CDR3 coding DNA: TGTGCCAGCAGCCAAGACACAACTAATGAAAAACTGTTTTTT. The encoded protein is CASSQDTTNEKLFF.

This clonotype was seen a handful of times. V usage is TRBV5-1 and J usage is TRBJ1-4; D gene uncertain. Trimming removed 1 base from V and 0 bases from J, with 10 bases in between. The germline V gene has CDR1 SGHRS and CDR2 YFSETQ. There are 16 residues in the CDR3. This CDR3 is CASSLLTPATNEKLFF. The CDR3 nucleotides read TGCGCCAGCAGCTTGTTAACGCCTGCAACTAATGAAAAACTGTTTTTT.

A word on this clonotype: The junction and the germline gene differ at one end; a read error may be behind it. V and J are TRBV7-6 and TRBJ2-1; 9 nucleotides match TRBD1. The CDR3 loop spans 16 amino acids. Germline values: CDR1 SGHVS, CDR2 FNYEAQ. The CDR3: CASSPGTGNLYNEQFF. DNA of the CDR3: TGTGCCAGCAGCCCGGGGACAGGGAATCTCTACAACGAGCAGTTCTTC.

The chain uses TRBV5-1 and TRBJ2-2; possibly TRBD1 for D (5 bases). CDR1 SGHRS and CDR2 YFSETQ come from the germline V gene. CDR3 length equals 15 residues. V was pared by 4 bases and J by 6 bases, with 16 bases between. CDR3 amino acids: CASSPPLGEAGELFF. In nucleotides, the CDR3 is TGCGCCAGCAGCCCGCCCTTAGGGGAAGCCGGGGAGCTGTTTTTT.

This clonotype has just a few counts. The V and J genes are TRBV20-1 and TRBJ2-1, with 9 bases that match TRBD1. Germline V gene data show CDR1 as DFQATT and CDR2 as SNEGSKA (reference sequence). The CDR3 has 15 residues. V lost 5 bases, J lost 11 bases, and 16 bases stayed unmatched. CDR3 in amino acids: CSAPQGAISPGKQFF. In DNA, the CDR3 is TGCAGTGCTCCACAGGGGGCGATATCACCAGGTAAGCAGTTCTTC.

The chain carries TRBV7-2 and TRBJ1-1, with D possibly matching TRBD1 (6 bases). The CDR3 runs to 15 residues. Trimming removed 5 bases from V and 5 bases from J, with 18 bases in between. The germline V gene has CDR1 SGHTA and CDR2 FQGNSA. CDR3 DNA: TGTGCCAGCAGCCCGTCCAGGGGATTGTGGACTGAAGCTTTCTTT. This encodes CASSPSRGLWTEAFF.

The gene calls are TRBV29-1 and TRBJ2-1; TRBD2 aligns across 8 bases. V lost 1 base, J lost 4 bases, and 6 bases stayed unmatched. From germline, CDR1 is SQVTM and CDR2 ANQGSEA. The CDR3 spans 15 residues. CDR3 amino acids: CSVEVPRGGYNEQFF. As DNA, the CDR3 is TGCAGCGTTGAAGTGCCCCGGGGGGGGTACAATGAGCAGTTCTTC.

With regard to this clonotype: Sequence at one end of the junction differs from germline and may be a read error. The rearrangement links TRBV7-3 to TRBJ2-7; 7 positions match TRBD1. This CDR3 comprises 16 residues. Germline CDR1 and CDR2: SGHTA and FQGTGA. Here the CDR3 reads CASSLTAGTVSYEQYF. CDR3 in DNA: TGCGCCAGCAGCTTAACTGCCGGGACAGTCTCCTACGAGCAGTACTTC.

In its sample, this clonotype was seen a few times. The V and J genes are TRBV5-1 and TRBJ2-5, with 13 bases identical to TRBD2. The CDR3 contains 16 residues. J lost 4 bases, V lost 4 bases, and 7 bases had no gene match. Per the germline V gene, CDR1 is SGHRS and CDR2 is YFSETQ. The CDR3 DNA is TGCGCCAGCAGCCCCGGACTAGCGGGAGCATCAGAGACCCAGTACTTC. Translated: CASSPGLAGASETQYF.

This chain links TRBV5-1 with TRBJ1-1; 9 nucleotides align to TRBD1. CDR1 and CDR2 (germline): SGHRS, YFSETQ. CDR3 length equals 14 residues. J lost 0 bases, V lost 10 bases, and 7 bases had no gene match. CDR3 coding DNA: TGCGCCTGTGGGACAGGGTCCATGAACACTGAAGCTTTCTTT. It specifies CACGTGSMNTEAFF.

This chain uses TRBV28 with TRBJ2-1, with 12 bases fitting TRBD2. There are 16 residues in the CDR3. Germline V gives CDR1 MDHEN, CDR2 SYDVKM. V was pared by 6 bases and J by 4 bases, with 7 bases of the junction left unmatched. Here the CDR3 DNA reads TGTGCCAGCAGGGGGGCTAGCGGGGGGGGTTACAATGAGCAGTTCTTC. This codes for CASRGASGGGYNEQFF.

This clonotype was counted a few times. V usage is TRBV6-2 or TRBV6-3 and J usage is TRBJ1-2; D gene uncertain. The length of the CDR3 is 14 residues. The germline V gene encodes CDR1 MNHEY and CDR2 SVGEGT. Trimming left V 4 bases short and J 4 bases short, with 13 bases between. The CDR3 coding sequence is TGTGCCAGCAGTTTCCCCGACCGTCTCTATGGCTACACCTTC. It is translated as CASSFPDRLYGYTF.

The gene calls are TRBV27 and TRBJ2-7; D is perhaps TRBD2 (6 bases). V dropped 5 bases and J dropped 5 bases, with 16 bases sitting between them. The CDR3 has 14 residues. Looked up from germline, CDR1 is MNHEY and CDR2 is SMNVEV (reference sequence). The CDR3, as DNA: TGTGCCAGCAGTCTATGGGGGGAAGGGCACGAGCAGTACTTC. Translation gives CASSLWGEGHEQYF.

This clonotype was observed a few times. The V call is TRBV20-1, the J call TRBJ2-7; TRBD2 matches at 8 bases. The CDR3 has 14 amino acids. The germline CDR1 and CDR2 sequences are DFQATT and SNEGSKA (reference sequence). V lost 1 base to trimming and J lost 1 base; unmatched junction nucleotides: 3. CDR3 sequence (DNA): TGCAGTGCTAGAGCGGGAGGGACATCCTACGAGCAGTACTTC. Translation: CSARAGGTSYEQYF.

CDR3 sequence reads: CSVEEGRNEKLFF. CDR3 DNA: TGCAGCGTTGAAGAGGGGCGTAATGAAAAACTGTTTTTT. V is TRBV29-1 and J is TRBJ1-4; possible D gene TRBD1, 5 bases. The CDR3 is 13 residues long. With 0 bases removed from V and 4 bases from J, the gap between germline ends came to 6 bases. The germline V gene encodes CDR1 SQVTM and CDR2 ANQGSEA.

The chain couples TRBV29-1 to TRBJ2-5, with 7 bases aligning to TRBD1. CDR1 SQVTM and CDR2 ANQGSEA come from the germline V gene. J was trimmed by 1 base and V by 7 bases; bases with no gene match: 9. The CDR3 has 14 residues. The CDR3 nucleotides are TGCAGCGCCGCCAGGACAGGCTTCCAAGAGACCCAGTACTTC. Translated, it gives CSAARTGFQETQYF.

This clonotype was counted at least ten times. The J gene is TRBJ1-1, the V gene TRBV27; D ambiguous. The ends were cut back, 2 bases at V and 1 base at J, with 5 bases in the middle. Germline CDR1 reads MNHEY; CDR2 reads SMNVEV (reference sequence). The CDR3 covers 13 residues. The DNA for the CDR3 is TGTGCCAGCAGTTTACAAGGGAACACTGAAGCTTTCTTT. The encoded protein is CASSLQGNTEAFF.